This TCR beta chain was identified in a study of T-cell reconstitution after alpha-beta-depleted transplantation in children. Study-level points and caveats: It was reported that alpha-beta T cells came from several hundred expanded graft clones (about two months after transplant).

It was with unique molecular identifiers that the TCRbeta library was prepared. TCRdb used MiXCR to reprocess the PCR reads, holding one entry per CDR3 protein. The sample has approximately 630,000 distinct CDR3 sequences, around 12% seen once. A note on this clonotype: The antigen remains undetermined.

This clonotype was sampled from a girl under 10 years old with congenital amegakaryocytic thrombocytopenia, due to receive a stem cell transplant. The sequencing here drew on PBMCs, taken before TCRalphabeta/CD19-depleted stem cell transplant.

CDR3 coding DNA: TGTGCCAGCAGCCTCCCTCGGGACAGGAATGAAAAACTGTTTTTT. Translated, it gives CASSLPRDRNEKLFF. The chain links TRBV7-9 to TRBJ1-4; the match to TRBD1 covers 8 bases. V was pared by 5 bases and J by 5 bases, with 7 bases of the junction left unmatched. CDR3 length: 15 amino acids. The germline CDR1 and CDR2 sequences are SEHNR and FQNEAQ (reference sequence).